The next 2 T cell receptor beta chains were all read from a single sample in a study of lymphopenia after photon versus proton radiotherapy (dated by TCRdb to the late 2010s). Libraries were built with the immunoSEQ multiplex PCR assay. In its TCRdb copy, this immuneACCESS table keeps in-frame sequences only and misses some clones. Where compared with another copy, unresolved V genes explain less than half of these, and the others have no known cause. Here the sample has about 42,000 clones; about four fifths occur a single time. The ten largest clones represent roughly 23% of the sample. The input for sequencing was peripheral blood, taken from a patient treated with proton-based radiotherapy. The receptors stem from a woman in her seventies with pancreatic cancer.

This sequence joins TRBV5-1 and TRBJ2-5; D is uncertain. V shed 0 bases and J shed 5 bases, with 8 bases lying between them. The CDR3 has 13 residues. In germline, CDR1 is SGHRS, CDR2 YFSETQ. CDR3 loop: CASSLEYGETQYF. The CDR3 DNA follows: TGCGCCAGCAGCTTGGAATATGGCGAGACCCAGTACTTC.

There are a few counts of this clone. This sequence joins TRBV5-8 and TRBJ1-2, with D unclear. This CDR3 has 12 residues. In germline, CDR1 is SGHTS, CDR2 YDEGEE. V was cut by 0 bases and J by 8 bases, with 8 bases left in between. DNA for the CDR3: TGTGCCAGCAGCTTGGTCCAGCGGGGCTACACCTTC. This gives the protein CASSLVQRGYTF.